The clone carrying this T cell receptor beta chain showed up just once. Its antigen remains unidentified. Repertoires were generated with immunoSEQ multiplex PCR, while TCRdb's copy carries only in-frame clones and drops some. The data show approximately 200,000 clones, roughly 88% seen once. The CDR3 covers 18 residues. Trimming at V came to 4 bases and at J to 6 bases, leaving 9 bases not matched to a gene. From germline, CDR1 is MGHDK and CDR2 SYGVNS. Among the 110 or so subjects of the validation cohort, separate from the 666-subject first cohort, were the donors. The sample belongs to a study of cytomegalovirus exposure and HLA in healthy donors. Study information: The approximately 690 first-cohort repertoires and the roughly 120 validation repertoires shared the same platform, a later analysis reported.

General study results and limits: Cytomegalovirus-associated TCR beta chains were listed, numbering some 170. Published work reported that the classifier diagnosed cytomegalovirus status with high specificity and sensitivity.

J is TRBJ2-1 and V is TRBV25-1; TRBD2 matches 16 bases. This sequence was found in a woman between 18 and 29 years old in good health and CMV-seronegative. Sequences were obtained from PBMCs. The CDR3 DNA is TGTGCCAGCAGTGCGCGTCCCGGGACTAGCGGGAGGGCCAATGAGCAGTTCTTC. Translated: CASSARPGTSGRANEQFF.